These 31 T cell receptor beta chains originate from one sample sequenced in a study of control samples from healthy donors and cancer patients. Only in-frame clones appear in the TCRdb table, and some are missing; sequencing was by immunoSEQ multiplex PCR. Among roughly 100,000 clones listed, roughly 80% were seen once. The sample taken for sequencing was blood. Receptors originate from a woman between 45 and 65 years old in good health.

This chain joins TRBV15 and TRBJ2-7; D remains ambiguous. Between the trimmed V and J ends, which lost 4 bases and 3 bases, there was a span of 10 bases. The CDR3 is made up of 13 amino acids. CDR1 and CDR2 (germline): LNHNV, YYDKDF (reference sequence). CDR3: CATSTRQDYEQYF. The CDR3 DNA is TGTGCCACCAGCACCAGACAAGACTACGAGCAGTACTTC.

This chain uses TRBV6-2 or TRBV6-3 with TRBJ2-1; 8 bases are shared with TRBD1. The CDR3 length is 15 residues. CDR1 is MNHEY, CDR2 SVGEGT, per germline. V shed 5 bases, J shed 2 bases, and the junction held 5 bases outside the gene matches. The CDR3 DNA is TGTGCCAGCAGTACCACAGGGGGAGCCTACAATGAGCAGTTCTTC. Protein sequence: CASSTTGGAYNEQFF.

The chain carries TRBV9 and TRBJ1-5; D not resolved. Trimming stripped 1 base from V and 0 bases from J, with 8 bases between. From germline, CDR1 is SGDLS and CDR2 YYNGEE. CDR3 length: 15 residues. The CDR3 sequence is CASSVSGVSNQPQHF. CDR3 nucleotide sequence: TGTGCCAGCAGCGTAAGTGGCGTTAGCAATCAGCCCCAGCATTTT.

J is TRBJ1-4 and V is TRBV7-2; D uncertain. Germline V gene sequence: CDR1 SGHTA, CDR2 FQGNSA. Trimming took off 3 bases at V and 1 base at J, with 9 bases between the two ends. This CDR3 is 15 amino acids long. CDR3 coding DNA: TGTGCCAGCAGCTTCGCTTGGGGAACTAATGAAAAACTGTTTTTT. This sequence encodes CASSFAWGTNEKLFF.

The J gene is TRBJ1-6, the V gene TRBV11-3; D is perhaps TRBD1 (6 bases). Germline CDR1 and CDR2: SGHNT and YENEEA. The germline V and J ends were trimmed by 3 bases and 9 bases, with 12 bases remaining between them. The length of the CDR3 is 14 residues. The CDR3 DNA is TGTGCCAGCAGCTTCGAACAGGGCCTTTCACCCCTCCACTTT. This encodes CASSFEQGLSPLHF.

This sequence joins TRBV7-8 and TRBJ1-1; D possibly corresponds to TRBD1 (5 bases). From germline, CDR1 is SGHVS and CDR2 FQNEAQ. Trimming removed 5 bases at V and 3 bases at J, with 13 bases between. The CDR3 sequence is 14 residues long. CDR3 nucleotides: TGTGCCAGCAGCCGCGGCGGGGCGGACACTGAAGCTTTCTTT. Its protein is CASSRGGADTEAFF.

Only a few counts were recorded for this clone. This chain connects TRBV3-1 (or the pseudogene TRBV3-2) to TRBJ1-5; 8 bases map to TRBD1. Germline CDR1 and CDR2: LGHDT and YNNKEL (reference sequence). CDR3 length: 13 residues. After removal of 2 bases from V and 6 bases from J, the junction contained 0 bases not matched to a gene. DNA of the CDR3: TGTGCCAGCAGCCAACAGGGGGCTCAGCCCCAGCATTTT. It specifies CASSQQGAQPQHF.

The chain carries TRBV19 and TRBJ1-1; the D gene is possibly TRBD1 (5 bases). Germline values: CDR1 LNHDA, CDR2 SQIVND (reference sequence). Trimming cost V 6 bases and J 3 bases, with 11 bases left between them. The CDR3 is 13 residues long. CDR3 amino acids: CASSRAGDTEAFF. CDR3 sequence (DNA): TGTGCCAGTAGCCGGGCGGGGGACACTGAAGCTTTCTTT.

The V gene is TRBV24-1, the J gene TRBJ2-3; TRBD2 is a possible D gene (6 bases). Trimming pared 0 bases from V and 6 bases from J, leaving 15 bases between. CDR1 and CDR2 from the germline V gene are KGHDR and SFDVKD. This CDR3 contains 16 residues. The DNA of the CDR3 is TGTGCCACCAGTGATTTGCAAATTAGCGGTGGGGATACGCAGTATTTT. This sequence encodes CATSDLQISGGDTQYF.

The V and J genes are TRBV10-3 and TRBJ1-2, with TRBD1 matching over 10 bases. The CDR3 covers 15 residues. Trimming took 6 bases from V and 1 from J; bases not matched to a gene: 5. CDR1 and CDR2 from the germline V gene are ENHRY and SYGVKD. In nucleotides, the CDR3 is TGTGCCATCAGCGCCGGGACAGGGGTTAACTATGGCTACACCTTC. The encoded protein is CAISAGTGVNYGYTF.

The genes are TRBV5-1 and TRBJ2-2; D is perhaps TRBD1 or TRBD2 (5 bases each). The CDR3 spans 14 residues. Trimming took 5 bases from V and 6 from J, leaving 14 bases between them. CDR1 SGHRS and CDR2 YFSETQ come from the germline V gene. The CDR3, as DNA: TGCGCCAGCAGGGCTCCGAGGGACGCCGGGGAGCTGTTTTTT. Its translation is CASRAPRDAGELFF.

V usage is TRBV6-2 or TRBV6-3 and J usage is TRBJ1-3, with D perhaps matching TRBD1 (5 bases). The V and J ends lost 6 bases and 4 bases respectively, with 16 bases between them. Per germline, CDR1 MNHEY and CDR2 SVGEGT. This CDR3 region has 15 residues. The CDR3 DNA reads TGTGCCAGCAGCCTCTTCGGGACGACGGGAAACACCATATATTTT. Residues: CASSLFGTTGNTIYF.

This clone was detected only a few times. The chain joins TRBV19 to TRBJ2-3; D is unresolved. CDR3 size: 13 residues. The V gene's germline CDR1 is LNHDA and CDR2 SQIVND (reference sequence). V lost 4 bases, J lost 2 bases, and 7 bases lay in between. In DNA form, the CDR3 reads TGTGCCAGTAGTAGGCAGTACACAGATACGCAGTATTTT. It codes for CASSRQYTDTQYF.

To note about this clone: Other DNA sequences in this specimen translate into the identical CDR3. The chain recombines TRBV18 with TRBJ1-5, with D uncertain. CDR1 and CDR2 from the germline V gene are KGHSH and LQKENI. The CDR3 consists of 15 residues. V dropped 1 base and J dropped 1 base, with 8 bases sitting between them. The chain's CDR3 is CASSPREGSNQPQHF. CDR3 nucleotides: TGTGCCAGCTCACCACGAGAAGGGAGCAATCAGCCCCAGCATTTT.

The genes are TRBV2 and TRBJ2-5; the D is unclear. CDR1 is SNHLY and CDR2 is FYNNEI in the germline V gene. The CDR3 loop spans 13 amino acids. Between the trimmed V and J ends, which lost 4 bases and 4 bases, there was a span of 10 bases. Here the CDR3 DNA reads TGTGCCAGCAGTGGGCCTCGCAGAGAGACCCAGTACTTC. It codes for CASSGPRRETQYF.

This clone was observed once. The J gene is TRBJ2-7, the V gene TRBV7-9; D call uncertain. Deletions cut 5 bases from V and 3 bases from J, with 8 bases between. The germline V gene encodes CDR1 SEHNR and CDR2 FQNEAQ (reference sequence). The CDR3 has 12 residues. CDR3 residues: CASSNAIYEQYF. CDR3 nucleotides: TGTGCCAGCAGCAACGCGATCTACGAGCAGTACTTC.

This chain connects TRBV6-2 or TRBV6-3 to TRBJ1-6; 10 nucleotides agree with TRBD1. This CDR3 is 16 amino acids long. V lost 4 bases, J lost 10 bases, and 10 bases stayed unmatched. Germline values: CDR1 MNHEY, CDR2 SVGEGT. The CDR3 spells CASSSVAGTGASPLHF. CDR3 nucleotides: TGTGCCAGCAGTTCCGTCGCCGGGACAGGGGCCTCACCCCTCCACTTT.

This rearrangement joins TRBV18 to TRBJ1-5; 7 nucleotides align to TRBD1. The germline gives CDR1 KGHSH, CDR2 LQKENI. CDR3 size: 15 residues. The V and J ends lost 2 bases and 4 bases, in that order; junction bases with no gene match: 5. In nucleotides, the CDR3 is TGTGCCAGCTCACCAAGCACAGGGGAGAATCAGCCCCAGCATTTT. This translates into CASSPSTGENQPQHF.

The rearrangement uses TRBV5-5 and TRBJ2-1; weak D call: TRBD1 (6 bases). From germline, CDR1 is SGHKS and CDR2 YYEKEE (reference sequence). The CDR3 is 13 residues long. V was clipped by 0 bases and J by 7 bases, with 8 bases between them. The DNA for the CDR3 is TGTGCCAGCAGCTTGGGGGGGCAGAATGAGCAGTTCTTC. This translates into CASSLGGQNEQFF.

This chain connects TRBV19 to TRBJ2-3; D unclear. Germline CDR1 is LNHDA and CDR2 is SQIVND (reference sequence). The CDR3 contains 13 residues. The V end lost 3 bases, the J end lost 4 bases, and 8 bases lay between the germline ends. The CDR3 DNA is TGTGCCAGTAGTATTCAATGGGCAGATACGCAGTATTTT. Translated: CASSIQWADTQYF.

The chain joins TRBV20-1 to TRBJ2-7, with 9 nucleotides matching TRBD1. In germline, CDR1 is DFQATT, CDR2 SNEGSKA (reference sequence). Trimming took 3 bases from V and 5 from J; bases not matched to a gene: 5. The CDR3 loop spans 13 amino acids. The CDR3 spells CSASGRTGDEQYF. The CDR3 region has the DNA TGCAGTGCTAGTGGCCGGACAGGGGACGAGCAGTACTTC.

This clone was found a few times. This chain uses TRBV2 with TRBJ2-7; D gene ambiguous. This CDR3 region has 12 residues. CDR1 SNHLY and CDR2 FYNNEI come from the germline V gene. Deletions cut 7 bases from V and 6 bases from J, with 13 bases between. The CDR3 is CASTPRVGEQYF. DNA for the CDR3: TGTGCCAGCACCCCTAGAGTAGGCGAGCAGTACTTC.

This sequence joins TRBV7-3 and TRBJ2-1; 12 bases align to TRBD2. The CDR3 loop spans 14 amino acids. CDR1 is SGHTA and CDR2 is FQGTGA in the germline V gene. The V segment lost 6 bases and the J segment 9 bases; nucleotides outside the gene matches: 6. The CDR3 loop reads CASRLTSGGGEQFF. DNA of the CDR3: TGTGCCAGCAGGCTGACTAGCGGGGGCGGTGAGCAGTTCTTC.

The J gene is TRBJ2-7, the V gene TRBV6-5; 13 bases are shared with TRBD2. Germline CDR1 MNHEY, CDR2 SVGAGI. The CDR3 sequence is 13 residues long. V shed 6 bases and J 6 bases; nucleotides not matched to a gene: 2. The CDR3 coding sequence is TGTGCCAGCAGAGGACTAGCGGGAGCCGAGCAGTACTTC. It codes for CASRGLAGAEQYF.

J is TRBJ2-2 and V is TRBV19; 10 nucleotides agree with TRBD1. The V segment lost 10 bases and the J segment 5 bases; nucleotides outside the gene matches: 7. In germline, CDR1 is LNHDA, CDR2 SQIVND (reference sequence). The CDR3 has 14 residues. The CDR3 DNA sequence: TGTGCCATTCCCGACAGGGGGCGTACCGGGGAGCTGTTTTTT. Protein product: CAIPDRGRTGELFF.

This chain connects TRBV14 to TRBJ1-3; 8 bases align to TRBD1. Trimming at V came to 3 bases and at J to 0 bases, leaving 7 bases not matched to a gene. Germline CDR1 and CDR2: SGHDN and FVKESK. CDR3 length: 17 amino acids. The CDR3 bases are TGTGCCAGCAGCCACCGGACAGGGTGGGACTCTGGAAACACCATATATTTT. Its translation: CASSHRTGWDSGNTIYF.

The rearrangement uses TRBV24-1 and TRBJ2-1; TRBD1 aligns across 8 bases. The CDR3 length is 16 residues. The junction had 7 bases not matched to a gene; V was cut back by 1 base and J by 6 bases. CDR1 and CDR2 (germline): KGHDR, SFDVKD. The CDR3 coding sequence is TGTGCCACCAGTGATTTTTTTAGAACAGGGGGCAATGAGCAGTTCTTC. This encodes CATSDFFRTGGNEQFF.

Here the CDR3 reads CASSVGDYNEQFF. The CDR3 DNA sequence: TGTGCCAGCAGCGTAGGCGACTACAATGAGCAGTTCTTC. The chain joins TRBV9 to TRBJ2-1; D is ambiguous. Germline V gene data show CDR1 as SGDLS and CDR2 as YYNGEE. V was shortened by 0 bases and J by 3 bases, with 4 bases between the two germline ends. The CDR3 length is 13 residues.

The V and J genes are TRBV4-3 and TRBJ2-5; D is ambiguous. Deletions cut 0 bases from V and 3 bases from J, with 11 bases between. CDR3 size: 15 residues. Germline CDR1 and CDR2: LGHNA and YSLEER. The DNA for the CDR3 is TGCGCCAGCAGCCAAGAATGGGGAAGGGAAGAGACCCAGTACTTC. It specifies CASSQEWGREETQYF.

Written as DNA, the CDR3 is TGTGCCAGCAGTTACGAGGGTTACAATGAGCAGTTCTTC. Translation: CASSYEGYNEQFF. The rearrangement joins TRBV6-2 or TRBV6-3 to TRBJ2-1; a possible D gene is TRBD2 (5 bases). V was cut by 2 bases and J by 4 bases, with 6 bases left in between. The CDR3 spans 13 residues. The germline CDR1 and CDR2 sequences are MNHEY and SVGEGT.

The CDR3 sequence: CASSLDQGWGNTEAFF. CDR3 coding DNA: TGTGCCAGCAGCTTAGATCAGGGGTGGGGGAACACTGAAGCTTTCTTT. The genes are TRBV11-3 and TRBJ1-1; a weak D match, TRBD1 (6 bases). CDR1 SGHNT and CDR2 YENEEA come from the germline V gene. The ends were cut back, 0 bases at V and 1 base at J, with 12 bases in the middle. The CDR3 loop spans 16 amino acids.